This paragraph reports one TCR beta chain. The germline gives CDR1 ENHRY, CDR2 SYGVKD. The V end was cut by 11 bases, the J end by 4 bases, with 10 bases between. CDR3 length equals 11 residues. Only in-frame clones appear in the TCRdb table, and some are missing; sequencing was by immunoSEQ multiplex PCR. The table lists 60,000 to 90,000 clones, approximately 93% of them singletons. This specimen comes from a study of technical replicates of blood from a handful of donors. The sequencing sample was made of T cells isolated from PBMCs. This clonotype was sampled from a human donor in good health. J is TRBJ2-3 and V is TRBV10-3; possible D gene TRBD1, 6 bases. CDR3 residues: CAAEGADTQYF. The CDR3 bases are TGTGCCGCCGAGGGGGCAGATACGCAGTATTTT.